This T cell receptor (beta chain) was captured by sequencing in a study of Graves' ophthalmopathy and Graves' hyperthyroidism. Overall study findings and caveats: Among thyroid clonotypes expanded above 0.001 frequency, most also appeared in blood. Separation of ophthalmopathy from stable hyperthyroidism was achieved by a 13-signature model, at about 90% sensitivity and around 81% specificity.

TCR beta CDR3 amplification used RNA transcripts. HTBI primers served in a first-round RT-PCR, which a second-round multiplex PCR followed. Via MiXCR, TCRdb re-called the multiplex PCR reads, giving one row per CDR3 protein. The data contain 300,000 to 500,000 distinct CDR3 sequences, 15% of them seen just once; the ten biggest clones take up around 7%. The CDR3 has 14 residues. Trimming pared 6 bases from V and 3 bases from J, leaving 15 bases between. Germline V gives CDR1 DFQATT, CDR2 SNEGSKA (reference sequence). Among the hyperthyroidism patients, all were newly diagnosed, aged 18 to 65, with under 2 months' duration. Uncontrolled infections, other autoimmune diseases, pregnancy or lactation barred patients from enrollment. There are many counts of this clonotype. The antigen remains unidentified.

The source of this sequence is a woman younger than 35 with stable Graves' hyperthyroidism. Sequencing used peripheral blood. The V call is TRBV20-1, the J call TRBJ1-5; TRBD1 is a possible D gene (5 bases). This chain's CDR3 is CSAYLDRSNQPQHF. The DNA of the CDR3 is TGCAGTGCCTACCTAGACAGATCCAATCAGCCCCAGCATTTT.